These T cell receptor beta chains were read from a single sample in a study of CD8 T cells in Susac syndrome. One entry per CDR3 protein results from TCRdb running MiXCR on the immunoSEQ multiplex PCR reads. The data show 120,000 to 150,000 distinct CDR3 sequences, roughly 95% seen once. Sequenced sample: CD4+ T cells from PBMCs. These receptors all stem from a human donor in good health. Both conserved end residues are part of each CDR3. The D gene is left open where the match is weak. Size values are once, few and many counts, or a class for expanded clones, and some rows have none.

NA | TRBJ2-1 | NA | 13 | TRBV5-1 | TGCGCCAGCAGCGCCCGGACATACAATGAGCAGTTCTTC | CASSARTYNEQFF
NA | TRBJ2-7 | NA | 11 | TRBV3-1 | TGTGCCAGCAGCACCCTCGGCGAGCAGTACTTC | CASSTLGEQYF
NA | TRBJ2-1 | NA | 13 | TRBV7-9 | TGTGCCAGCAGCTTAGCTCTTTATGGGGAGCAGTTCTTC | CASSLALYGEQFF
NA | TRBJ2-1 | NA | 13 | TRBV24-1 | TGTGCCACGGGGACAGCGGGGTACAATGAGCAGTTCTTC | CATGTAGYNEQFF
NA | TRBJ2-7 | TRBD1 | 16 | TRBV2 | TGTGCCAGCAGTGAAGGCCCGACAGGGGGTGGCTACGAGCAGTACTTC | CASSEGPTGGGYEQYF
NA | TRBJ2-5 | TRBD2 | 17 | TRBV18 | TGTGCCAGCTCACCACTCCCGGCTAGCGGGATCCAAGAGACCCAGTACTTC | CASSPLPASGIQETQYF
NA | TRBJ2-3 | NA | 12 | TRBV27 | TGTGCCAGCAGTGGATTCACAGATACGCAGTATTTT | CASSGFTDTQYF
NA | TRBJ2-1 | TRBD2 | 15 | TRBV20-1 | TGCAGTGCCGACCGGACTAGCGGAGCGTACAATGAGCAGTTCTTC | CSADRTSGAYNEQFF
NA | TRBJ2-3 | NA | 15 | TRBV12-3/TRBV12-4 | TGTGCCAGCAGGATCTCGGGACTTGGAATAGATACGCAGTATTTT | CASRISGLGIDTQYF
NA | TRBJ2-1 | TRBD2 | 14 | TRBV5-6 | TGTGCCAGCAGCTACGGACTAGCGGGAAATGAGCAGTTCTTC | CASSYGLAGNEQFF
NA | TRBJ2-3 | TRBD2 | 16 | TRBV30 | TGTGCCTGGAGTTCCTCGGCGGGAGGGCCGTCAGATACGCAGTATTTT | CAWSSSAGGPSDTQYF
NA | TRBJ2-1 | TRBD2 | 14 | TRBV7-9 | TGTGCCAGCAGCCTCAGCGGGAGGGCCAATGAGCAGTTCTTC | CASSLSGRANEQFF
NA | TRBJ2-7 | TRBD1 | 15 | TRBV5-1 | TGCGCCAGCAGCTTGACCCCGGGACAGAACTACGAGCAGTACTTC | CASSLTPGQNYEQYF
NA | TRBJ1-1 | NA | 14 | TRBV19 | TGTGCCAGTAGTATGGAGTTTTTTGGCACTGAAGCTTTCTTT | CASSMEFFGTEAFF
NA | TRBJ2-7 | NA | 15 | TRBV12-3/TRBV12-4 | TGTGCCAGCAGCCGCGCCGGGACGGTCTCCTACGAGCAGTACTTC | CASSRAGTVSYEQYF
NA | TRBJ2-3 | TRBD1 | 15 | TRBV5-1 | TGCGCCAGCAGCTCGGGACAGTGGAGCACAGATACGCAGTATTTT | CASSSGQWSTDTQYF
NA | TRBJ1-1 | NA | 15 | TRBV29-1 | TGCAGCGTTGAAGATCCTACGACCGATTACACTGAAGCTTTCTTT | CSVEDPTTDYTEAFF
NA | TRBJ1-4 | NA | 13 | TRBV20-1 | TGCAGTGCTTGTGCAGGGGCGTGCGAAAAACTGTTTTTT | CSACAGACEKLFF
NA | TRBJ1-1 | NA | 13 | TRBV30 | TGTGCCTGCACACAACTTATGAACACTGAAGCTTTCTTT | CACTQLMNTEAFF
NA | TRBJ2-1 | TRBD1 | 14 | TRBV7-3 | TGTGCCAGCAACTCTGGACAGGGGCGAGATGAGCAGTTCTTC | CASNSGQGRDEQFF
NA | TRBJ2-7 | NA | 16 | TRBV5-1 | TGCGCCAGCAGCTTGGGGCAGCGGCCTTTTTTCCACGAGCAGTACTTC | CASSLGQRPFFHEQYF
NA | TRBJ2-3 | TRBD2 | 17 | TRBV9 | TGTGCCAGCAGCGCAGACACTAGCGGGAGTTTCACAGATACGCAGTATTTT | CASSADTSGSFTDTQYF
NA | TRBJ2-3 | TRBD2 | 16 | TRBV20-1 | TGCAGTGCTGAGGGGGGACTAGCGGGAGTTACAGATACGCAGTATTTT | CSAEGGLAGVTDTQYF
NA | TRBJ1-1 | TRBD1 | 18 | TRBV27 | TGTGCCAGCAGTTTCTCAGCCACCCGGACAGGGTGGAATACTGAAGCTTTCTTT | CASSFSATRTGWNTEAFF
once | TRBJ2-1 | TRBD2 | 15 | TRBV5-1 | TGCGCCAGCAGCTTGGGTAGCGGGAGTCTGAATGAGCAGTTCTTC | CASSLGSGSLNEQFF
NA | TRBJ2-2 | TRBD2 | 13 | TRBV30 | TGTGCCTGGAGCGGGAGGCGGACCGGGGAGCTGTTTTTT | CAWSGRRTGELFF
NA | TRBJ1-2 | TRBD1 | 13 | TRBV29-1 | TGCAGCGTTGGCGTGGGACAGGGCTCTGGCTACACCTTC | CSVGVGQGSGYTF
NA | TRBJ2-7 | NA | 15 | TRBV3-1 | TGTGCCAGCAGCCCTCCCGGCGGAGGGGGCCGCGAGCAGTACTTC | CASSPPGGGGREQYF
once | TRBJ1-2 | NA | 15 | TRBV7-2 | TGTGCCAGCAGCCCCCAGCGGGGGCGCTTAGGTGGCTACACCTTC | CASSPQRGRLGGYTF
NA | TRBJ2-7 | TRBD2 | 15 | TRBV20-1 | TGCAGTGCTGAGGGACTAGCGGGAGGGCAATACGAGCAGTACTTC | CSAEGLAGGQYEQYF
once | TRBJ2-5 | NA | 16 | TRBV21-1 | TGTGCCAGCAGCAAAGAGGCCGCAGTCTTCGCGTGCGCCCAGTACTTC | CASSKEAAVFACAQYF
NA | TRBJ2-5 | NA | 14 | TRBV5-1 | TGCGCCAGCAGCCCCTTGGATCCCCAAGAGACCCAGTACTTC | CASSPLDPQETQYF
NA | TRBJ2-1 | NA | 15 | TRBV2 | TGTGCCAGCAGTGCGGAGGGAGGCCCTGGTAATGAGCAGTTCTTC | CASSAEGGPGNEQFF
NA | TRBJ2-3 | TRBD2 | 16 | TRBV9 | TGTGCCAGCAGCGTCCTTGGCGGGGGGAGCACAGATACGCAGTATTTT | CASSVLGGGSTDTQYF
NA | TRBJ2-5 | TRBD2 | 15 | TRBV20-1 | TGCAGTGCTAGTGTACTAGCGGGAGTCGGGGAGACCCAGTACTTC | CSASVLAGVGETQYF
NA | TRBJ2-1 | NA | 12 | TRBV6-2/TRBV6-3 | TGTGCCAGCAGAGGGGATTTTCATGAGCAGTTCTTC | CASRGDFHEQFF
NA | TRBJ2-1 | TRBD2 | 13 | TRBV7-6 | TGTGCCAGCAGCTGGAAAGCGGGAGGGGAGCAGTTCTTC | CASSWKAGGEQFF
NA | TRBJ2-1 | NA | 15 | TRBV9 | TGTGCCAGCAGCCCCCGGGGTAGCGGTTACAATGAGCAGTTCTTC | CASSPRGSGYNEQFF
NA | TRBJ2-7 | NA | 16 | TRBV4-1 | TGCGCCAGCAGCCAAGAAATTAGCGGTCCGAATCGACGGCAGTACTTC | CASSQEISGPNRRQYF
once | TRBJ1-1 | NA | 14 | TRBV5-1 | TGCGCCAGCAGCCCCTTAGTTGAGAACACTGAAGCTTTCTTT | CASSPLVENTEAFF
once | TRBJ2-1 | TRBD2 | 16 | TRBV4-1 | TGCGCCAGCAGCCCCCGCGGGGCTAGCGGAAGCAATGAGCAGTTCTTC | CASSPRGASGSNEQFF
NA | TRBJ2-1 | NA | 18 | TRBV14 | TGTGCCAGCAGCGCAAGGCCGGGGCTTGGAGCTGGCTACAATGAGCAGTTCTTC | CASSARPGLGAGYNEQFF
NA | TRBJ2-2 | NA | 14 | TRBV12-3/TRBV12-4 | TGTGCCAGTGGGGCAGGCTTAAACACCGGGGAGCTGTTTTTT | CASGAGLNTGELFF
NA | TRBJ2-1 | NA | 12 | TRBV5-4 | TGTGCCAGCAGCTTGTATGGGGGTGAGCAGTTCTTC | CASSLYGGEQFF
NA | TRBJ2-1 | NA | 14 | TRBV5-4 | TGTGCCAGCAGCTCCGTCGTGGCACGATCTGAGCAGTTCTTC | CASSSVVARSEQFF
NA | TRBJ1-2 | NA | 13 | TRBV28 | TGTGCCAGCAGTTTTGACAGCCTGAATGGCTACACCTTC | CASSFDSLNGYTF
NA | TRBJ2-7 | NA | 15 | TRBV9 | TGTGCCAGCAGCCCATCGAGGCAGGGGTTTGGGGAGCAGTACTTC | CASSPSRQGFGEQYF
once | TRBJ1-2 | TRBD1 | 15 | TRBV6-6 | TGTGCCATCGATCGCAAAACAGGGGGCATGGGTGGCTACACCTTC | CAIDRKTGGMGGYTF
NA | TRBJ2-5 | NA | 13 | TRBV29-1 | TGCAGCGTTGATATCGGGAACCAAGAGACCCAGTACTTC | CSVDIGNQETQYF
NA | TRBJ1-1 | NA | 16 | TRBV27 | TGTGCCAGCAGTTTAGCCCCAAGGCAGGGACGGACTGAAGCTTTCTTT | CASSLAPRQGRTEAFF
NA | TRBJ2-3 | TRBD2 | 15 | TRBV29-1 | TGCAGCGTGGGAAGGACTAGCGGTAGCACAGATACGCAGTATTTT | CSVGRTSGSTDTQYF
few | TRBJ2-3 | NA | 14 | TRBV2 | TGTGCCAGTTCCCAGGGGCGGCGCACAGATACGCAGTATTTT | CASSQGRRTDTQYF
NA | TRBJ2-5 | NA | 14 | TRBV6-1 | TGTGCCAGCACCCTGAGTTTCGGTGTAGAGACCCAGTACTTC | CASTLSFGVETQYF
NA | TRBJ2-5 | NA | 16 | TRBV5-1 | TGCGCCAGCAGCACGGGGACGGCGGTTGACCAAGAGACCCAGTACTTC | CASSTGTAVDQETQYF
NA | TRBJ2-1 | NA | 12 | TRBV27 | TGTGCCAGCAGTTTCCGGGCTAATGAGCAGTTCTTC | CASSFRANEQFF
NA | TRBJ2-7 | TRBD2 | 14 | TRBV10-2 | TGCGCCAGCACTTGGACTAGCGGGAACTACGAGCAGTACTTC | CASTWTSGNYEQYF
NA | TRBJ2-3 | TRBD2 | 14 | TRBV29-1 | TGCAGCTTGAGGACTAGCGGTAGCACAGATACGCAGTATTTT | CSLRTSGSTDTQYF
NA | TRBJ2-7 | NA | 13 | TRBV5-1 | TGCGCCAGCAGTCAAACGCAGGCCTACGAGCAGTACTTC | CASSQTQAYEQYF
NA | TRBJ2-1 | TRBD2 | 19 | TRBV15 | TGTGCCACCAGCAGAGAAAGCGGGAGGACCTCCTCAAATCACAATGAGCAGTTCTTC | CATSRESGRTSSNHNEQFF